The 11 T cell receptor beta chains presented below share a single source sample, sequenced in a study of T cells after yellow fever vaccination. One entry per CDR3 protein, called by TCRdb with MiXCR from the 5' RACE reads. Of 300,000 or so distinct CDR3 sequences in the sample, 10% to 15% were seen once. The sample consisted of CD4+ T cells sorted from PBMCs, taken 45 days after the yellow fever booster vaccination. These receptors were obtained from a man aged 30-40 years who received the YFV17D yellow fever vaccine.

The chain couples TRBV18 to TRBJ2-1, with D unresolved. The CDR3 is 15 residues long. Trimming pared 3 bases from V and 2 bases from J, leaving 11 bases between. Germline CDR1 is KGHSH and CDR2 is LQKENI. The CDR3 region has the DNA TGTGCCAGCTCACCGGCACAGCTGACCTACAATGAGCAGTTCTTC. This sequence encodes CASSPAQLTYNEQFF.

The J gene is TRBJ2-7, the V gene TRBV2; D is uncertain. Germline loops: CDR1 SNHLY, CDR2 FYNNEI. V lost 10 bases to trimming and J lost 0 bases, with 13 bases between them. CDR3 length equals 13 residues. CDR3 DNA: TGTGCCACTTCTCGATTTGACTCCTACGAGCAGTACTTC. Translating gives CATSRFDSYEQYF.

The chain is built from TRBV20-1 and TRBJ2-1; no definite D call. Trimming stripped 6 bases from V and 0 bases from J, with 15 bases between. Germline CDR1 DFQATT, CDR2 SNEGSKA (reference sequence). The CDR3 is 15 residues long. The CDR3 sequence: CSAPSSASSYNEQFF. CDR3 nucleotides: TGCAGTGCCCCTTCTTCAGCGAGCTCCTACAATGAGCAGTTCTTC.

This clonotype was recorded a few times. This chain joins TRBV6-1 and TRBJ2-2; 12 bases fit TRBD2. CDR1 is MNHNS and CDR2 is SASEGT in the germline V gene. Trimming cost V 6 bases and J 6 bases; bases outside gene matches: 8. There are 16 residues in the CDR3. CDR3 amino acids: CASRETSGSHAGELFF. Written as DNA, the CDR3 is TGTGCCAGCAGAGAGACTAGCGGGAGTCACGCCGGGGAGCTGTTTTTT.

This clonotype was seen only a few times. The V call is TRBV9, the J call TRBJ2-5, with TRBD2 matching 7 bases. After removal of 0 bases from V and 2 bases from J, the junction contained 7 bases not matched to a gene. Germline values: CDR1 SGDLS, CDR2 YYNGEE. The CDR3 sequence is 16 residues long. CDR3 nucleotide sequence: TGTGCCAGCAGCGTAGGGTTAGCGGGTGCTCAAGAGACCCAGTACTTC. It is translated as CASSVGLAGAQETQYF.

This chain links TRBV6-2 or TRBV6-3 with TRBJ2-4; 15 bases are shared with TRBD2. The CDR3 has 20 residues. The germline gives CDR1 MNHEY, CDR2 SVGEGT. J was trimmed by 9 bases and V by 2 bases; bases with no gene match: 17. In nucleotides, the CDR3 is TGTGCCAGCAGTTACCGCCCCGGGGGCCCCGGACTAGCGGGGGGGGGCATTCAGTACTTC. It translates to CASSYRPGGPGLAGGGIQYF.

This clonotype showed up just a few times. The chain recombines TRBV7-2 with TRBJ2-7; D not resolved. The CDR3 has 13 residues. CDR1 and CDR2 from the germline V gene are SGHTA and FQGNSA. V was cut by 0 bases and J by 4 bases, with 7 bases left in between. The CDR3 region is CASSLASRYEQYF. CDR3 DNA sequence: TGTGCCAGCAGCTTAGCTAGCAGGTACGAGCAGTACTTC.

The chain links TRBV24-1 to TRBJ1-5, with D maybe TRBD1 (6 bases). V was shortened by 4 bases and J by 0 bases, with 9 bases between the two germline ends. The CDR3 runs to 15 residues. Germline V gene data show CDR1 as KGHDR and CDR2 as SFDVKD. The CDR3 DNA follows: TGTGCCACCAGTGAGGACAGAACTAGCAATCAGCCCCAGCATTTT. As protein: CATSEDRTSNQPQHF.

This clonotype was observed a handful of times. The chain has TRBV25-1 and TRBJ2-7, with D unresolved. The V end was cut by 8 bases, the J end by 6 bases, with 11 bases between. This CDR3 contains 11 residues. From germline, CDR1 is MGHDK and CDR2 SYGVNS. Written as DNA, the CDR3 is TGTGCCAGCTACTTGATGGGCGAGCAGTACTTC. Its translation: CASYLMGEQYF.

In its sample, this clonotype was seen a few times. This chain uses TRBV2 with TRBJ2-1; the D call may be TRBD1 or TRBD2 (5 bases each). The V and J ends lost 6 bases and 8 bases respectively, with 8 bases between them. Germline CDR1 is SNHLY and CDR2 is FYNNEI. The CDR3 covers 11 residues. The CDR3 reads CASRGEYEQFF. The CDR3, as DNA: TGTGCCAGCAGGGGGGAATATGAGCAGTTCTTC. The full variable domain, with the rest looked up from reference TRBV2 and TRBJ2-1, is EPEVTQTPSHQVTQMGQEVILRCVPISNHLYFYWYRQILGQKVEFLVSFYNNEISEKSEIFDDQFSVERPDGSNFTLKIRSTKLEDSAMYFCASRGEYEQFFGPGTRLTVL.

This clonotype was seen only a few times. The rearrangement links TRBV7-9 to TRBJ1-1, with D possibly being TRBD1 (6 bases). The CDR3 is made up of 15 amino acids. CDR1 is SEHNR, CDR2 FQNEAQ, per germline (reference sequence). The V and J ends lost 2 bases and 4 bases respectively, with 14 bases between them. The CDR3 DNA reads TGTGCCAGCAGCTTACCGGGGGGGGCTACCACTGAAGCTTTCTTT. The encoded protein is CASSLPGGATTEAFF.